The 28 T cell receptor beta chains presented below share a single source sample, sequenced in a study of blood T cells in healthy people across ages. Using a J-beta primer mix together with a sample-barcoded 5' primer, a second PCR was run for 7 to 11 cycles. TCRdb recomputed calls from the 5' RACE reads with MiXCR, one row per CDR3 protein. Of 750,000 to 850,000 distinct CDR3 sequences in the sample, 20% to 25% were seen once. These same records also appear under a second study, on T cells of mothers and their children.

The sample consisted of blood. The receptor source for this set is a boy younger than 18 in good health.

The chain is built from TRBV25-1 and TRBJ1-1, with 7 bases matching TRBD1. CDR1 is MGHDK, CDR2 SYGVNS, per germline. V dropped 3 bases and J dropped 0; count of bases not matched to a gene: 4. The CDR3 consists of 15 residues. CDR3: CASSDGTAMNTEAFF. The CDR3, as DNA: TGTGCCAGCAGTGATGGGACAGCTATGAACACTGAAGCTTTCTTT.

This clonotype was found a few times. This chain connects TRBV7-2 to TRBJ1-1; D unclear. This CDR3 has 14 amino acids. Trimming removed 1 base from V and 5 bases from J, with 11 bases in between. The germline V gene has CDR1 SGHTA and CDR2 FQGNSA. In DNA, the CDR3 is TGTGCCAGCAGCTTAGTCTTTGGGAGGACTGAAGCTTTCTTT. This sequence encodes CASSLVFGRTEAFF.

This clonotype was detected many times. The chain recombines TRBV9 with TRBJ1-4; tentatively, D is TRBD1 (5 bases). Germline V lookup: CDR1 SGDLS, CDR2 YYNGEE. V lost 0 bases to trimming and J lost 0 bases, with 9 bases between them. The CDR3 totals 16 residues. The CDR3 DNA follows: TGTGCCAGCAGCGTAGGAGACAGTGCAACTAATGAAAAACTGTTTTTT. Its protein is CASSVGDSATNEKLFF.

The J gene is TRBJ1-2, the V gene TRBV5-1; tentative D call: TRBD1 (5 bases). The germline V and J ends were trimmed by 4 bases and 6 bases, with 22 bases remaining between them. This CDR3 is 16 amino acids long. Germline CDR1 and CDR2: SGHRS and YFSETQ. The CDR3 sequence: CASSPRDSKSGDGYTF. In nucleotides, the CDR3 is TGCGCCAGCAGCCCCCGTGACAGCAAGTCGGGTGATGGCTACACCTTC.

The chain employs TRBV4-3 and TRBJ2-2; possibly TRBD1 for D (5 bases). Trimming shortened V by 2 bases and J by 15 bases, and 16 bases separated the two germline ends. Per the germline V gene, CDR1 is LGHNA and CDR2 is YSLEER. The length of the CDR3 is 13 residues. The DNA of the CDR3 is TGCGCCAGCAGCCAACTCTCTCTGCCAGGGTTGTTTTTT. The encoded protein is CASSQLSLPGLFF.

This clonotype was counted only a few times. The V and J genes are TRBV5-5 and TRBJ1-5, with TRBD1 matching over 7 bases. V lost 3 bases and J lost 5; bases outside the gene matches: 5. Germline V gives CDR1 SGHKS, CDR2 YYEKEE (reference sequence). The CDR3 has 14 residues. The CDR3 region has the DNA TGTGCCAGCAGCTCCGACAGGGTTTATCAGCCCCAGCATTTT. The encoded protein is CASSSDRVYQPQHF. The whole variable domain, remainder taken from reference TRBV5-5 and TRBJ1-5, is DAGVTQSPTHLIKTRGQQVTLRCSPISGHKSVSWYQQVLGQGPQFIFQYYEKEERGRGNFPDRFSARQFPNYSSELNVNALLLGDSALYLCASSSDRVYQPQHFGDGTRLSIL.

The CDR3 is CASSPDSLGTDTQYF. CDR3 DNA: TGTGCCAGCAGCCCTGACTCATTAGGCACAGATACGCAGTATTTT. The chain recombines TRBV7-2 with TRBJ2-3; D is uncertain. Trimming removed 5 bases at V and 1 base at J, with 13 bases between. Per the germline V gene, CDR1 is SGHTA and CDR2 is FQGNSA. This CDR3 has 15 amino acids.

This clonotype was counted between two and nine times. The genes are TRBV6-5 and TRBJ2-1; 11 bases line up with TRBD1. Germline V gene data show CDR1 as MNHEY and CDR2 as SVGAGI. V lost 0 bases and J lost 4; bases outside the gene matches: 11. The CDR3 length is 19 residues. The CDR3 coding sequence is TGTGCCAGCAGTTACTCTAGGACAGGGGGCGGAACTCGGTACAATGAGCAGTTCTTC. Encoded protein: CASSYSRTGGGTRYNEQFF.

Comment on this clonotype: The conserved phenylalanine or tryptophan normally closing the CDR3 is absent here, so this likely arose from a read error. CDR3 sequence (DNA): TGTGCCAGCAGTCTCCCCCGGGGGCGCGGAGAGACCCAGTACTCC. Translating gives CASSLPRGRGETQYS. This rearrangement joins TRBV12-3 or TRBV12-4 to TRBJ2-5; D could derive from TRBD1 or TRBD2 (6 bases each). V was clipped by 5 bases and J by 4 bases, with 17 bases between them. CDR3 size: 15 residues.

The chain uses TRBV2 and TRBJ2-7; no firm D call. The length of the CDR3 is 11 residues. The V and J ends lost 7 bases and 4 bases respectively, with 8 bases between them. The germline CDR1 and CDR2 sequences are SNHLY and FYNNEI. DNA of the CDR3: TGTGCCAGCACCCTGGGGTACGAGCAGTACTTC. Its translation is CASTLGYEQYF.

This rearrangement joins TRBV24-1 to TRBJ2-5, with 9 bases matching TRBD2. The end of the DNA aligns better with TRBJ2-1, so the J call may be wrong. The CDR3 totals 14 residues. Per the germline V gene, CDR1 is KGHDR and CDR2 is SFDVKD. The CDR3 DNA follows: TGTGCCACCAGTGACTTGGATGGACTAGCGGAGCAGTTCTTC. It is translated as CATSDLDGLAEQFF.

This sequence joins TRBV28 and TRBJ1-2, with 8 positions matching TRBD1. Per germline, CDR1 MDHEN and CDR2 SYDVKM. This CDR3 spans 16 amino acids. The V gene end was trimmed by 2 bases and the J gene end by 6 bases; junction bases not matched to a gene: 11. The CDR3 loop is CASSLVLFLTGDGYTF. In DNA form, the CDR3 reads TGTGCCAGCAGTTTAGTCTTATTTCTGACAGGGGATGGCTACACCTTC.

The V and J genes are TRBV20-1 and TRBJ1-5, with D uncertain. Trimming removed 6 bases from V and 1 base from J, with 10 bases in between. The CDR3 is made up of 13 amino acids. CDR1 DFQATT and CDR2 SNEGSKA come from the germline V gene (reference sequence). The CDR3 region has the DNA TGCAGTGCCTTACAAGGGAGCAATCAGCCCCAGCATTTT. Residues: CSALQGSNQPQHF.

This chain links TRBV15 with TRBJ2-1, with 10 bases fitting TRBD2. The CDR3 covers 16 residues. The germline CDR1 and CDR2 sequences are LNHNV and YYDKDF (reference sequence). The J segment lost 8 bases and the V segment lost 0 bases, leaving 7 bases of the junction unmatched. This CDR3 is CATSRDRAGGPDEQFF. The CDR3 region has the DNA TGTGCCACCAGCAGAGATCGAGCGGGAGGGCCGGATGAGCAGTTCTTC.

This clonotype turned up a few times. The chain carries TRBV7-2 and TRBJ2-5; no firm D call. The CDR3 has 12 residues. Germline loops: CDR1 SGHTA, CDR2 FQGNSA. V was pared by 11 bases and J by 0 bases, with 10 bases between. This CDR3 reads CAGSWDQETQYF. The DNA for the CDR3 is TGTGCCGGGTCTTGGGACCAAGAGACCCAGTACTTC.

The chain carries TRBV12-5 and TRBJ2-2, with D maybe TRBD1 (6 bases). There are 14 residues in the CDR3. The germline V gene has CDR1 LGHNT and CDR2 FRNRAP. The V end lost 8 bases, the J end lost 0 bases, and 10 bases lay between the germline ends. The CDR3 DNA reads TGTGCTAGTACACAGGGACCGAACACCGGGGAGCTGTTTTTT. Translation: CASTQGPNTGELFF.

This chain links TRBV20-1 with TRBJ1-2, with 9 bases that match TRBD1. Looked up from germline, CDR1 is DFQATT and CDR2 is SNEGSKA (reference sequence). The CDR3 loop spans 15 amino acids. J was trimmed by 4 bases and V by 6 bases; bases with no gene match: 12. The CDR3 is CSAALPGQGPYGYTF. The CDR3 region has the DNA TGCAGTGCCGCCCTACCGGGACAGGGCCCCTATGGCTACACCTTC.

Written as DNA, the CDR3 is TGTGCCAGCAACCGGTGGGCTAGCGGGGCAGATACGCAGTATTTT. Encoded protein: CASNRWASGADTQYF. V usage is TRBV3-1 and J usage is TRBJ2-3; 9 bases match TRBD2. After removal of 7 bases from V and 4 bases from J, the junction contained 9 bases not matched to a gene. The CDR3 has 15 amino acids. Germline CDR1 reads LGHDT; CDR2 reads YNNKEL (reference sequence).

This clonotype was counted only a few times. The rearrangement joins TRBV28 to TRBJ2-7, with 10 bases identical to TRBD1. Trimming cost V 5 bases and J 0 bases; bases outside gene matches: 10. The CDR3 runs 17 residues. CDR1 MDHEN and CDR2 SYDVKM come from the germline V gene. CDR3 sequence (DNA): TGTGCCAGCAGTCCGGCGGGACAGGGGAGCCTCTCCTACGAGCAGTACTTC. Translating gives CASSPAGQGSLSYEQYF. Based on the CDR3 plus reference TRBV28 and TRBJ2-7, the full variable domain is DVKVTQSSRYLVKRTGEKVFLECVQDMDHENMFWYRQDPGLGLRLIYFSYDVKMKEKGDIPEGYSVSREKKERFSLILESASTNQTSMYLCASSPAGQGSLSYEQYFGPGTRLTVT.

Concerning this clonotype itself: Mismatch with germline at one junction end may stem from a read error. This chain's CDR3 is CASSQFVSDRSTDTLYF. In DNA form, the CDR3 reads TGCGCCAGCAGCCAATTCGTATCGGACAGGAGCACAGATACGCTGTATTTT. This chain joins TRBV4-3 and TRBJ2-3, with 7 bases aligning to TRBD1. Per the germline V gene, CDR1 is LGHNA and CDR2 is YSLEER. The CDR3 spans 17 residues.

The chain has TRBV2 and TRBJ2-5; 7 bases agree with TRBD2. The CDR3 is made up of 15 amino acids. CDR1 is SNHLY and CDR2 is FYNNEI in the germline V gene. V lost 6 bases and J lost 3; bases outside the gene matches: 10. CDR3 region: CASRTQIAGKETQYF. Written as DNA, the CDR3 is TGTGCCAGCAGGACCCAGATAGCGGGTAAAGAGACCCAGTACTTC.

The J gene is TRBJ2-3, the V gene TRBV7-2, with TRBD2 matching 9 bases. Germline CDR1 reads SGHTA; CDR2 reads FQGNSA. V lost 2 bases to trimming and J lost 1 base; unmatched junction nucleotides: 10. CDR3 size: 18 residues. The CDR3 loop reads CASSLFLSGSGGTDTQYF. CDR3 DNA: TGTGCCAGCAGCTTATTTCTTAGCGGGAGTGGTGGCACAGATACGCAGTATTTT.

The CDR3 sequence: CASSLTGTGAPLDYEQYF. In DNA form, the CDR3 reads TGTGCCAGCAGCTTAACCGGGACAGGGGCCCCCTTAGACTACGAGCAGTACTTC. The V gene is TRBV7-9, the J gene TRBJ2-7; 10 positions match TRBD1. Germline V gene data show CDR1 as SEHNR and CDR2 as FQNEAQ (reference sequence). This CDR3 has 18 residues. Trimming removed 2 bases from V and 3 bases from J; junction bases left unmatched: 13.

This clonotype was detected only a few times. The chain links TRBV24-1 to TRBJ2-1; D remains ambiguous. The V gene lost 3 bases and the J gene lost 9 bases, with 8 bases spanning the gap. Looked up from germline, CDR1 is KGHDR and CDR2 is SFDVKD. The CDR3 consists of 12 residues. The chain's CDR3 is CATSDGWVEQFF. The CDR3 coding sequence is TGTGCCACCAGTGATGGGTGGGTTGAGCAGTTCTTC.

This clonotype was seen many times. The chain carries TRBV2 and TRBJ2-7, with 7 bases lining up with TRBD1. CDR1 and CDR2 from the germline V gene are SNHLY and FYNNEI. CDR3 length: 13 residues. The trim removed 5 bases at V and 6 bases at J, leaving 7 bases unmatched. This CDR3 reads CASSFDRAREQYF. The CDR3 DNA reads TGTGCCAGCAGTTTCGACAGGGCCCGCGAGCAGTACTTC.

A note on this clonotype: The junction shows a germline mismatch at one end, possibly a read error. The rearrangement joins TRBV7-9 to TRBJ1-4; TRBD1 might be the D (6 bases). This CDR3 spans 15 amino acids. The germline CDR1 and CDR2 sequences are SEHNR and FQNEAQ (reference sequence). Here the CDR3 reads CASSPRTATSEKLFF. Written as DNA, the CDR3 is TGTGCCAGCAGCCCCCGGACAGCAACTAGTGAAAAACTGTTTTTT.

This clonotype was seen a few times. The chain combines TRBV4-1 with TRBJ2-7; D uncertain. Germline V gene lookup returns CDR1 MGHRA and CDR2 YSYEKL. Trimming took 4 bases from V and 0 from J, leaving 7 bases between them. The CDR3 runs 13 residues. The CDR3 spells CASSLHTSYEQYF. The CDR3 region has the DNA TGCGCCAGCAGCCTCCACACCTCCTACGAGCAGTACTTC.

CDR3 DNA: TGTGCCAGCAGTTACCCGCCTTTTCAGGAGAACACTGAAGCTTTCTTT. Residues: CASSYPPFQENTEAFF. This chain joins TRBV6-6 and TRBJ1-1, with D unresolved. CDR1 is MNHNY, CDR2 SVGAGI, per germline (reference sequence). V was shortened by 2 bases and J by 1 base, with 14 bases between the two germline ends. This CDR3 contains 16 residues.